This T cell receptor beta chain comes out of a study of blood T cell repertoires in COVID-19. This clone came up a few times. Germline CDR1 reads KGHSH; CDR2 reads LQKENI. Trimming pared 1 base from V and 1 base from J, leaving 16 bases between. CDR3 size: 17 residues. The protocol was immunoSEQ multiplex PCR, while the TCRdb copy is restricted to in-frame clones and leaves out a portion. Of 210,000 or so clones detected, around 84% appear once; the ten largest clones hold around 4.5%. Sequenced input: PBMCs or T cells enriched from blood (not recorded which). V usage is TRBV18 and J usage is TRBJ1-1, with TRBD1 as a possible D gene (6 bases). This clonotype was obtained from a man between 25 and 39 years old with acute COVID-19. The CDR3 bases are TGTGCCAGCTCACCACAATTTCAGGGACAAAAGAACACTGAAGCTTTCTTT. Its protein is CASSPQFQGQKNTEAFF.